A single sample gave rise to the 21 T cell receptor beta chains below, sequenced in a study of T cells in Graves' hyperthyroidism and ophthalmopathy. TCR beta CDR3 regions were amplified from RNA. The HTBI set primed first-round TCR CDR3 RT-PCR. TCRdb re-analysed the multiplex PCR reads in MiXCR, keeping a single row per CDR3 protein. The sample yields more than 500,000 distinct CDR3 sequences, approximately 16% seen once. The sequencing sample was made of blood. Source of these receptors: a woman aged 25-40 years with Graves' ophthalmopathy.

This clonotype has at least ten counts. This rearrangement joins TRBV7-9 to TRBJ2-7; D gene unclear. The CDR3 consists of 14 residues. In germline, CDR1 is SEHNR, CDR2 FQNEAQ (reference sequence). V lost 0 bases and J lost 5, with 11 bases in between. Here the CDR3 DNA reads TGTGCCAGCAGCTTAGCGGGTGGCAAGGACGAGCAGTACTTC. Translated: CASSLAGGKDEQYF. Supplemented by reference TRBV7-9 and TRBJ2-7, the full variable domain reads DTGVSQNPRHKITKRGQNVTFRCDPISEHNRLYWYRQTLGQGPEFLTYFQNEAQLEKSRLLSDRFSAERPKGSFSTLEIQRTEQGDSAMYLCASSLAGGKDEQYFGPGTRLTVT.

The chain employs TRBV4-3 and TRBJ1-3; a possible D gene is TRBD1 (6 bases). The V and J ends lost 1 base and 0 bases respectively, with 10 bases between them. From germline, CDR1 is LGHNA and CDR2 YSLEER. The CDR3 loop spans 16 amino acids. This CDR3 reads CASSQGQANSGNTIYF. The CDR3 DNA reads TGCGCCAGCAGCCAAGGACAGGCGAACTCTGGAAACACCATATATTTT.

This clonotype was observed at least ten times. The chain links TRBV30 to TRBJ2-7; the match to TRBD2 covers 7 bases. Germline CDR1 is GTSNPN and CDR2 is SVGIG (reference sequence). The CDR3 is 13 amino acids. J gave up 6 bases and V 0 bases, and 5 bases lay outside the gene matches. The CDR3 DNA sequence: TGTGCCTGGAGTGTGGGAGCGGGGTTCGAGCAGTACTTC. This sequence encodes CAWSVGAGFEQYF.

This clonotype appeared many times. The V gene is TRBV3-1, the J gene TRBJ2-3; 12 bases align to TRBD2. The CDR3 consists of 13 residues. CDR1 is LGHDT and CDR2 is YNNKEL in the germline V gene (reference sequence). After removal of 6 bases from V and 11 bases from J, the junction contained 6 bases not matched to a gene. The CDR3 here is CASSRTSGVRQYF. The CDR3, as DNA: TGTGCCAGCAGTCGGACTAGCGGGGTTAGGCAGTATTTT.

This clonotype appeared many times. The genes are TRBV24-1 and TRBJ2-2; D may be TRBD1 (6 bases). This CDR3 has 14 residues. From germline, CDR1 is KGHDR and CDR2 SFDVKD. V lost 3 bases to trimming and J lost 6 bases, with 10 bases between them. The CDR3 spells CATSDTGWAGELFF. The CDR3 region has the DNA TGTGCCACCAGTGATACAGGGTGGGCCGGGGAGCTGTTTTTT.

This chain connects TRBV12-3 or TRBV12-4 to TRBJ2-2; D might be TRBD1 or TRBD2, each matching 5 bases. V was pared by 3 bases and J by 7 bases, with 12 bases between. This CDR3 is built from 14 residues. CDR3 bases: TGTGCCAGCAGTTTGTTCAGGGAGAGCGGGGAGCTGTTTTTT. Its protein is CASSLFRESGELFF.

Many counts were recorded for this clonotype. The chain carries TRBV30 and TRBJ1-1; D perhaps matches TRBD1 (5 bases). The V gene's germline CDR1 is GTSNPN and CDR2 SVGIG (reference sequence). The CDR3 is made up of 13 amino acids. V was clipped by 5 bases and J by 3 bases, with 13 bases between them. In nucleotides, the CDR3 is TGTGCCTGGGAGGTGACAGCTTACACTGAAGCTTTCTTT. Protein product: CAWEVTAYTEAFF.

This clonotype was seen repeatedly, ten times or more. The gene calls are TRBV28 and TRBJ1-1; TRBD1 aligns across 7 bases. The CDR3 extends over 14 amino acids. The V segment lost 5 bases and the J segment 5 bases; nucleotides outside the gene matches: 8. Germline V gene sequence: CDR1 MDHEN, CDR2 SYDVKM. For the CDR3, the DNA is TGTGCCAGCAGTCCTACAGGGGTAACAACTGAAGCTTTCTTT. Amino acid sequence: CASSPTGVTTEAFF.

V gene TRBV7-9 combines with J gene TRBJ2-6; perhaps TRBD1 as D (5 bases). CDR1 and CDR2 from the germline V gene are SEHNR and FQNEAQ (reference sequence). V was trimmed by 4 bases and J by 0 bases, leaving 10 bases between them. CDR3 size: 16 residues. In DNA form, the CDR3 reads TGTGCCAGCAGCTGGCGCGACAGCTCTGGGGCCAACGTCCTGACTTTC. Its translation: CASSWRDSSGANVLTF.

This clonotype came up a few times. The chain carries TRBV7-9 and TRBJ1-3, with D possibly matching TRBD1 (5 bases). Trimming cost V 1 base and J 2 bases, with 12 bases left between them. CDR1 is SEHNR, CDR2 FQNEAQ, per germline (reference sequence). The CDR3 covers 16 residues. The CDR3, as DNA: TGTGCCAGCAGCTTAGTCACCTGGGGGACTGGAAACACCATATATTTT. It translates to CASSLVTWGTGNTIYF.

The sample holds many counts of this clonotype. The rearrangement joins TRBV7-9 to TRBJ2-1, with a possible D match to TRBD2 (5 bases). Trimming pared 5 bases from V and 0 bases from J, leaving 11 bases between. The CDR3 covers 15 residues. The germline V gene encodes CDR1 SEHNR and CDR2 FQNEAQ (reference sequence). The CDR3 coding sequence is TGTGCCAGCAGCCAAAGCGGAAGCTCCTACAATGAGCAGTTCTTC. It encodes CASSQSGSSYNEQFF.

This clonotype was seen ten or more times. The chain couples TRBV27 to TRBJ1-4, with D unresolved. Trimming left V 6 bases short and J 0 bases short, with 2 bases between. The CDR3 spans 12 residues. CDR1 is MNHEY, CDR2 SMNVEV, per germline (reference sequence). CDR3 bases: TGTGCCAGCAGCGCAACTAATGAAAAACTGTTTTTT. Translating it yields CASSATNEKLFF.

The genes are TRBV7-2 and TRBJ2-7, with 8 nucleotides matching TRBD2. The CDR3 runs 15 residues. The germline gives CDR1 SGHTA, CDR2 FQGNSA. V was pared by 5 bases and J by 4 bases, with 10 bases of the junction left unmatched. The CDR3 loop is CASSPAGGGTYEQYF. The CDR3 bases are TGTGCCAGCAGCCCAGCGGGCGGGGGGACGTACGAGCAGTACTTC.

This clonotype was recorded many times. The chain recombines TRBV6-1 with TRBJ2-7, with D maybe TRBD2 (6 bases). Germline V gives CDR1 MNHNS, CDR2 SASEGT. Trimming removed 5 bases from V and 2 bases from J, with 10 bases in between. The CDR3 totals 13 residues. This chain's CDR3 is CASSYGGTYEQYF. CDR3 in DNA: TGTGCCAGCAGTTACGGGGGTACCTACGAGCAGTACTTC.

The V gene is TRBV19, the J gene TRBJ2-5; maybe TRBD2 (5 bases). Germline CDR1 reads LNHDA; CDR2 reads SQIVND (reference sequence). The germline V and J ends were trimmed by 6 bases and 2 bases, with 7 bases remaining between them. The CDR3 length is 12 residues. The CDR3 DNA reads as TGTGCCAGTAGAACGGGGCAAGAGACCCAGTACTTC. Translating it yields CASRTGQETQYF.

The CDR3 sequence: CASSTWALAGEGANVLTF. CDR3 coding DNA: TGTGCCAGCAGCACATGGGCGCTAGCGGGAGAAGGGGCCAACGTCCTGACTTTC. This sequence joins TRBV7-9 and TRBJ2-6; 10 bases map to TRBD2. This CDR3 spans 18 amino acids. The junction had 11 bases not matched to a gene; V was cut back by 5 bases and J by 4 bases. Germline CDR1 SEHNR, CDR2 FQNEAQ (reference sequence).

This clonotype was found a few times. This sequence joins TRBV9 and TRBJ1-2; 7 positions agree with TRBD1. This CDR3 contains 15 residues. Germline CDR1 reads SGDLS; CDR2 reads YYNGEE. The V gene end was trimmed by 3 bases and the J gene end by 1 base; junction bases not matched to a gene: 6. The CDR3 protein is CASSALDRFNYGYTF. DNA for the CDR3: TGTGCCAGCAGCGCATTGGACAGGTTTAACTATGGCTACACCTTC.

This clonotype has at least ten counts. The V gene is TRBV12-3 or TRBV12-4, the J gene TRBJ1-1; D gene unclear. This CDR3 has 12 residues. Trimming removed 0 bases from V and 11 bases from J, with 10 bases in between. This chain's CDR3 is CASSLALGGAFF. In DNA form, the CDR3 reads TGTGCCAGCAGTTTAGCGCTCGGAGGCGCTTTCTTT.

Ten or more counts support this clonotype. The rearrangement joins TRBV7-2 to TRBJ2-3, with 7 nucleotides matching TRBD1. V lost 2 bases, J lost 0 bases, and 11 bases stayed unmatched. Looked up from germline, CDR1 is SGHTA and CDR2 is FQGNSA. The CDR3 sequence is 18 residues long. The CDR3 DNA reads as TGTGCCAGCAGCTTACTTTCGGAGACAGGGATGAGCACAGATACGCAGTATTTT. Translating gives CASSLLSETGMSTDTQYF.

This chain links TRBV10-1 with TRBJ2-3; no firm D call. V was shortened by 3 bases and J by 2 bases, with 9 bases between the two germline ends. Germline V lookup: CDR1 WNHNN, CDR2 SYGVQD (reference sequence). The CDR3 runs 14 residues. For the CDR3, the DNA is TGCGCCAGCAGTGAACGTCAGGACACAGATACGCAGTATTTT. Translated: CASSERQDTDTQYF.

The CDR3 DNA sequence: TGTGCCAGCAGTTTCCTCGGGGACCAAGATAACAATGAGCAGTTCTTC. Translated, it gives CASSFLGDQDNNEQFF. The V call is TRBV28, the J call TRBJ2-1; possibly TRBD1 or TRBD2 for D (5 bases each). Per germline, CDR1 MDHEN and CDR2 SYDVKM. V shed 3 bases and J shed 5 bases, with 17 bases lying between them. The length of the CDR3 is 16 residues.